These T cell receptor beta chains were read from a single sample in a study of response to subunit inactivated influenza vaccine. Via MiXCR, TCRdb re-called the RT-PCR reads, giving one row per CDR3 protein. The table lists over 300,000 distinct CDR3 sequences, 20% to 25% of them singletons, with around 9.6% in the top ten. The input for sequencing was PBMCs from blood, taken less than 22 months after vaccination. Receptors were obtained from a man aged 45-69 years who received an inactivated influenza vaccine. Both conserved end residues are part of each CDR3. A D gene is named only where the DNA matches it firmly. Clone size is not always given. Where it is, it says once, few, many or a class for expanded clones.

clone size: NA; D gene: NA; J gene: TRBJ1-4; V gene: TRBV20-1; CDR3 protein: CSASQGTNEKLFF; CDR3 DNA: TGCAGTGCTAGCCAGGGAACTAATGAAAAACTGTTTTTT
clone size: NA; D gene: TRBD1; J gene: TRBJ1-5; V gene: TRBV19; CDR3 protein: CASSIEGGGFRPQHF; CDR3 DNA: TGTGCCAGTAGTATAGAAGGGGGCGGTTTTCGGCCCCAGCATTTT
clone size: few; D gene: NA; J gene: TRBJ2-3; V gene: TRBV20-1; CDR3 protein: CSAPRDTDTQYF; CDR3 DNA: TGCAGTGCTCCCCGGGACACAGATACGCAGTATTTT
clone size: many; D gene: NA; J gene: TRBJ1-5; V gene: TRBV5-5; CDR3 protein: CASSLDRLGPFQPQHF; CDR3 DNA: TGTGCCAGCAGCCTCGACAGGTTGGGTCCGTTTCAGCCCCAGCATTTT
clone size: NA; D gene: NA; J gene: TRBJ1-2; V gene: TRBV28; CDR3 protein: CASSRPLRNYGYTF; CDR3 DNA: TGTGCCAGCAGCCGACCCCTGCGTAACTATGGCTACACCTTC
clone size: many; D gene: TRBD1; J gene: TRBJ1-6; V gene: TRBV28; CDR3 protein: CAGRGLGNSPLHF; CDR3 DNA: TGTGCCGGCAGGGGGCTTGGTAATTCACCCCTCCACTTT
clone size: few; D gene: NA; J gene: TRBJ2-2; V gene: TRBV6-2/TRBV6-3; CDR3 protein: CASRDRRTGELFF; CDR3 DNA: TGTGCCAGCAGAGACAGGAGGACCGGGGAGCTGTTTTTT
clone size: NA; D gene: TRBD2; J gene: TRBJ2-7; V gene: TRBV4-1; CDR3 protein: CASSLGLAGNYEQYF; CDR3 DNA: TGCGCCAGCAGCCTGGGACTAGCGGGAAACTACGAGCAGTACTTC
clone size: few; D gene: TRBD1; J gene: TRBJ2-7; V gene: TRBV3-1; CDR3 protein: CASSQGTGLSEQYF; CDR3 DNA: TGTGCCAGCAGCCAAGGGACAGGGTTGTCCGAGCAGTACTTC
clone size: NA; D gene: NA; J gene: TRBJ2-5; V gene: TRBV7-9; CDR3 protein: CASSPRWAGVQETQYF; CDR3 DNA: TGTGCCAGCAGCCCCCGTTGGGCAGGGGTCCAAGAGACCCAGTACTTC
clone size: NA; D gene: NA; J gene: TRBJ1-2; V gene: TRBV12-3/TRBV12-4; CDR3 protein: CASSLLTGRDGYTF; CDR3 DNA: TGTGCCAGCAGTTTATTGACGGGGAGGGATGGCTACACCTTC
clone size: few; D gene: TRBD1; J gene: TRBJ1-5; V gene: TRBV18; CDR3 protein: CASSPDRAGQPQHF; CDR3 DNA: TGTGCCAGCTCACCGGACAGGGCCGGACAGCCCCAGCATTTT
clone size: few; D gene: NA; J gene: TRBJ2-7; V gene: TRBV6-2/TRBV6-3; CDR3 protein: CASGLTYEQYF; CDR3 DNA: TGTGCCTCTGGGCTGACCTACGAGCAGTACTTC
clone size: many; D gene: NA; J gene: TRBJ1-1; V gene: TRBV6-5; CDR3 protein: CASSYMGGAEAFF; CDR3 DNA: TGTGCCAGCAGTTACATGGGAGGTGCTGAAGCTTTCTTT
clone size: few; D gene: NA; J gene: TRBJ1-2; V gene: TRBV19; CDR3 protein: CASSSSTGKAYGYTF; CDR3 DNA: TGTGCCAGTAGTTCGTCCACAGGGAAGGCTTATGGCTACACCTTC
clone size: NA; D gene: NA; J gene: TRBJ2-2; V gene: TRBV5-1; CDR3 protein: CASSLAETNTGELFF; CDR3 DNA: TGCGCCAGCAGCTTAGCGGAGACGAACACCGGGGAGCTGTTTTTT
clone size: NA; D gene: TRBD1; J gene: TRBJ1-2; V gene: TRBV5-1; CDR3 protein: CASSSGTGAYTF; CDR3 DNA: TGCGCCAGCAGCTCCGGGACAGGGGCCTACACCTTC
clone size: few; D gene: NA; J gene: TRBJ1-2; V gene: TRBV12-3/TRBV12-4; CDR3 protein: CASSSRRDNGYTF; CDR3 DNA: TGTGCCAGCAGTTCGCGGAGGGACAATGGCTACACCTTC
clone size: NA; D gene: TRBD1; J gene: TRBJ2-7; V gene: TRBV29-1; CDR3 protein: CSAGTAASYEQYF; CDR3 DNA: TGCAGCGCCGGGACAGCTGCCTCCTACGAGCAGTACTTC
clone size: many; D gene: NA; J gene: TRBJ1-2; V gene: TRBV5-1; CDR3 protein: CASGETGSYGYTF; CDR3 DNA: TGCGCCAGCGGGGAGACGGGGTCGTATGGCTACACCTTC
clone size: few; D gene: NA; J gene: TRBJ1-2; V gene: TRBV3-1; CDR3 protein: CASSQGLGSFGGYTF; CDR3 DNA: TGTGCCAGCAGCCAAGGGTTAGGGTCTTTCGGCGGCTACACCTTC
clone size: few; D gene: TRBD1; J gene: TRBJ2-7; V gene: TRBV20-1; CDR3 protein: CSARDLQGSHEQYF; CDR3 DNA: TGCAGTGCTAGAGATCTACAGGGGTCCCACGAGCAGTACTTC
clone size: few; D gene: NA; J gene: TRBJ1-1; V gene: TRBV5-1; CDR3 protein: CASSTGSGNTEAFF; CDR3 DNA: TGCGCCAGCAGCACCGGGAGTGGGAACACTGAAGCTTTCTTT
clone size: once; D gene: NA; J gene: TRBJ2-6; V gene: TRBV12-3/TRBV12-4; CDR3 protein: CASSRPGLSSGANVLTF; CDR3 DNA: TGTGCCAGCAGTAGGCCGGGACTTAGCTCTGGGGCCAACGTCCTGACTTTC
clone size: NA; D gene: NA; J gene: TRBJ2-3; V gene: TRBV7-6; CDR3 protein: CASSLVRGTYTDTQYF; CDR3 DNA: TGTGCCAGCAGCTTGGTTAGAGGGACCTACACAGATACGCAGTATTTT
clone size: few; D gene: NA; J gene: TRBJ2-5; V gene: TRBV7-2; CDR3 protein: CASSPRGLETQYF; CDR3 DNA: TGTGCCAGCAGCCCCCGGGGGTTAGAGACCCAGTACTTC
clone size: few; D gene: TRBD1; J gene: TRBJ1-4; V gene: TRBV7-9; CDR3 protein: CASSSDRGRGEKLFF; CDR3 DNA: TGTGCCAGCAGCTCTGACAGGGGGCGCGGTGAAAAACTGTTTTTT
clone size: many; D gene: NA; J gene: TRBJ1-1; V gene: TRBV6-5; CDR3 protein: CASSYSIDSTTEAFF; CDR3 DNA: TGTGCCAGCAGTTACTCGATCGACAGCACCACTGAAGCTTTCTTT
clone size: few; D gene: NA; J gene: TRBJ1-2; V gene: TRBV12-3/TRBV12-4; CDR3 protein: CASSLRRNYGYTF; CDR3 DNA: TGTGCCAGCAGTTTAAGGAGGAACTATGGCTACACCTTC
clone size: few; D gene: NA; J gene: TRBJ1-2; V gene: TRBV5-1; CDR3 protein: CASRISSGVYGYTF; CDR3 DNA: TGCGCCAGCAGAATTTCTTCTGGGGTCTATGGCTACACCTTC
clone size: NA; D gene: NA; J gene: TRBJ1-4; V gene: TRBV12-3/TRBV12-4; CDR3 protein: CASSYDLATAEKLFF; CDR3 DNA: TGTGCCAGCAGTTACGATTTGGCGACGGCTGAAAAACTGTTTTTT
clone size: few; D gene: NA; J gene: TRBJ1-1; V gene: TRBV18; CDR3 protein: CASSPSLLTSHMNTEAFF; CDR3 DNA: TGTGCCAGCTCACCCAGCCTTCTAACAAGCCACATGAACACTGAAGCTTTCTTT
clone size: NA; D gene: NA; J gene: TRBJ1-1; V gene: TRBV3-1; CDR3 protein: CASSQDLAKTEAFF; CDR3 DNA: TGTGCCAGCAGCCAAGACTTGGCGAAAACTGAAGCTTTCTTT
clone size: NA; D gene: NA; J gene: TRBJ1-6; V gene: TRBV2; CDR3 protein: CASGNRGYNSPLHF; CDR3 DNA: TGTGCCAGCGGGAACCGGGGTTATAATTCACCCCTCCACTTT
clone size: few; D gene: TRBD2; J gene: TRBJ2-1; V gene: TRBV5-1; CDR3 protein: CASRRTSGSRNEQFF; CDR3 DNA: TGCGCCAGCAGACGGACTAGCGGGAGTCGTAATGAGCAGTTCTTC
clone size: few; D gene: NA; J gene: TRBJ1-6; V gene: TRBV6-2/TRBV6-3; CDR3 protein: CASSHPEAWGHRSYNSPLHF; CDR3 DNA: TGTGCCAGCAGTCACCCTGAAGCTTGGGGGCATAGGTCCTATAATTCACCCCTCCACTTT
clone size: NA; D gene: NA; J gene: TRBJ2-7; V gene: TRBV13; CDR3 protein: CASSSGISYEQYF; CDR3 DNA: TGTGCCAGCAGCTCAGGGATCTCCTACGAGCAGTACTTC
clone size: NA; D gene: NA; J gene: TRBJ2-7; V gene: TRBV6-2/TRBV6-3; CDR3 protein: CASSYGPRTAYEQYF; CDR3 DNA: TGTGCCAGCAGTTATGGCCCTAGAACCGCCTACGAGCAGTACTTC
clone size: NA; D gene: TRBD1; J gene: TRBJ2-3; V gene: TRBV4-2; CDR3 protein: CASSPSDREDTQYF; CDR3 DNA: TGTGCCAGCAGCCCGTCCGACAGGGAAGATACGCAGTATTTT
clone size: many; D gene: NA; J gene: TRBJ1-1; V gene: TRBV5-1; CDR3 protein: CASSLVVNTEAFF; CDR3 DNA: TGTGCCAGCAGCTTAGTTGTCAACACTGAAGCTTTCTTT
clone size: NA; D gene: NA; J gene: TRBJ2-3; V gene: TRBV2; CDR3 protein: CASSEALVGSADTQYF; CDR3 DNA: TGTGCCAGCAGTGAAGCGCTAGTAGGGTCCGCAGATACGCAGTATTTT
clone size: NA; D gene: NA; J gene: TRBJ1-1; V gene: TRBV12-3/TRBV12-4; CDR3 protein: CASIPRRGWETEAFF; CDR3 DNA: TGTGCCAGCATCCCTCGCAGGGGATGGGAGACTGAAGCTTTCTTT
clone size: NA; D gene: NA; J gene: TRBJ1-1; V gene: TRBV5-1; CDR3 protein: CASSSSRMNTEAFF; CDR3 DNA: TGCGCCAGCAGCTCTTCTCGGATGAACACTGAAGCTTTCTTT
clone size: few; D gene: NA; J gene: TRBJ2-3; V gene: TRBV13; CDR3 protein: CASSLEVWGPRTDTQYF; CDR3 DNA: TGTGCCAGCAGCTTAGAAGTTTGGGGTCCCCGCACAGATACGCAGTATTTT
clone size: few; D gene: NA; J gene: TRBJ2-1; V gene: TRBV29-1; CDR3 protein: CSVQDDSYNEQFF; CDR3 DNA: TGCAGCGTGCAGGACGACTCCTACAATGAGCAGTTCTTC
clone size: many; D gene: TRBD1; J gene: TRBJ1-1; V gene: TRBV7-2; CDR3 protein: CASSLADRDRANEAFF; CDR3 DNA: TGTGCCAGCAGCTTAGCGGATCGGGACAGGGCTAATGAAGCTTTCTTT
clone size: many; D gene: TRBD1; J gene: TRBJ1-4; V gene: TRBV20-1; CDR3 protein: CSATQGANEKLFF; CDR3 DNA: TGCAGTGCAACTCAGGGGGCGAATGAAAAACTGTTTTTT
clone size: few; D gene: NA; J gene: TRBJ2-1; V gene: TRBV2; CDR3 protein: CASSAGGGAYNEQFF; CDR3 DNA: TGTGCCAGCAGCGCAGGGGGGGGCGCCTACAATGAGCAGTTCTTC
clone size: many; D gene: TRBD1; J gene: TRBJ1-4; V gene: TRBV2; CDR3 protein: CATSDRGQSNEKLFF; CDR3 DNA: TGTGCCACCTCGGACAGGGGGCAAAGTAATGAAAAACTGTTTTTT
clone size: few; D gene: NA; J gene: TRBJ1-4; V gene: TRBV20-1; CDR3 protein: CSARVNTEKLFF; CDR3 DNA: TGCAGTGCTAGAGTCAACACCGAAAAACTGTTTTTT
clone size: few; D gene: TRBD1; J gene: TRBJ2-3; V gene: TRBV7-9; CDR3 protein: CASSSDRGTDTQYF; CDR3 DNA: TGTGCCAGCAGCTCGGACAGGGGAACAGATACGCAGTATTTT
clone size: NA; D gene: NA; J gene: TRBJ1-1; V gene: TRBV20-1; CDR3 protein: CSVSERGTEAFF; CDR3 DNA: TGCAGTGTGTCGGAAAGGGGCACTGAAGCTTTCTTT
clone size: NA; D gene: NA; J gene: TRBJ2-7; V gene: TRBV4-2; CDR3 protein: CASSQDNEQYF; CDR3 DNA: TGTGCCAGCAGCCAAGACAACGAGCAGTACTTC
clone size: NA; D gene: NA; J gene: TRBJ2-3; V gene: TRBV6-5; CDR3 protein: CASSWRGASTDTQYF; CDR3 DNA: TGTGCCAGCAGTTGGCGCGGGGCTAGCACAGATACGCAGTATTTT
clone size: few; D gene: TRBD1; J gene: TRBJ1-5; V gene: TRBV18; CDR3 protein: CASSPDRGYQPQHF; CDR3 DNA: TGTGCCAGCTCACCAGACAGGGGTTATCAGCCCCAGCATTTT